This passage covers 18 T cell receptor beta chains from one sample sequenced in a study of control samples from healthy donors and cancer patients. Data came from immunoSEQ multiplex PCR; TCRdb stores just in-frame clones and leaves some out. The data contain tens of thousands of clones, 88% of them singletons. The sample comprised blood. These receptors all stem from a woman in her 70s in good health.

This sequence joins TRBV18 and TRBJ1-2, with 10 positions matching TRBD1. After removal of 2 bases from V and 4 bases from J, the junction contained 1 base not matched to a gene. The length of the CDR3 is 14 residues. Germline lookup yields CDR1 KGHSH and CDR2 LQKENI. CDR3 nucleotide sequence: TGTGCCAGCTCACCAGGGACAGGGGCCTATGGCTACACCTTC. Encoded protein: CASSPGTGAYGYTF.

The chain employs TRBV29-1 and TRBJ2-7, with D unclear. The CDR3 is 10 amino acids. Germline V gives CDR1 SQVTM, CDR2 ANQGSEA. Trimming took off 7 bases at V and 4 bases at J, with 8 bases between the two ends. In DNA, the CDR3 is TGCAGCGCCGTGAATTACGAGCAGTACTTC. Protein product: CSAVNYEQYF.

A single count supports this clone. The chain links TRBV15 to TRBJ2-1; no clear D gene. The CDR3 runs 16 residues. The germline CDR1 and CDR2 sequences are LNHNV and YYDKDF (reference sequence). Between the trimmed V and J ends, which lost 3 bases and 8 bases, there was a span of 20 bases. The CDR3 DNA is TGTGCCACCAGCAGCTCGATGACCGGAGCCCGGTATGAGCAGTTCTTC. This sequence encodes CATSSSMTGARYEQFF.

The chain uses TRBV6-4 and TRBJ2-3, with TRBD2 identical over 8 bases. This CDR3 spans 17 amino acids. The ends lost 0 bases at V and 1 base at J; junction bases unmatched: 6. Germline lookup yields CDR1 MRHNA and CDR2 SNTAGT. The CDR3: CASSDSPTSGGTDTQYF. The CDR3 bases are TGTGCCAGCAGTGACTCGCCTACTAGCGGAGGCACAGATACGCAGTATTTT.

The chain uses TRBV3-1 (or the pseudogene TRBV3-2) and TRBJ1-1; tentatively, D is TRBD1 (6 bases). V gave up 7 bases and J gave up 4 bases, with 13 bases separating them. This CDR3 spans 13 amino acids. The germline V gene has CDR1 LGHDT and CDR2 YNNKEL (reference sequence). CDR3 in amino acids: CASTQTGFTEAFF. DNA for the CDR3: TGTGCCAGCACCCAGACAGGTTTCACTGAAGCTTTCTTT.

This clone was seen a few times. The V and J genes are TRBV7-8 and TRBJ2-3, with D tentatively TRBD2 (5 bases). The V and J ends lost 1 base and 2 bases respectively, with 10 bases between them. The CDR3 contains 15 residues. Germline CDR1 SGHVS, CDR2 FQNEAQ. CDR3 nucleotides: TGTGCCAGCAGCTTAGGAGGGCTACCCACAGATACGCAGTATTTT. This codes for CASSLGGLPTDTQYF.

In DNA, the CDR3 is TGCGCCAGCAGCAGGGTCCGGGCCGGCAGCGCCTACAATGAGCAGTTCTTC. Its translation: CASSRVRAGSAYNEQFF. The V and J genes are TRBV5-1 and TRBJ2-1; D unclear. Germline V gives CDR1 SGHRS, CDR2 YFSETQ. CDR3 size: 17 residues. Deletions cut 4 bases from V and 2 bases from J, with 19 bases between.

This sequence joins TRBV30 and TRBJ2-7, with 9 bases identical to TRBD1. With 4 bases clipped from V and 5 bases from J, the junction kept 6 bases outside the gene matches. This CDR3 has 13 residues. Germline loops: CDR1 GTSNPN, CDR2 SVGIG (reference sequence). CDR3 DNA sequence: TGTGCCTGGACCGGGACAGGGCGCAACGAGCAGTACTTC. It yields the protein CAWTGTGRNEQYF.

The chain combines TRBV12-3 or TRBV12-4 with TRBJ1-2; D gene ambiguous. This CDR3 has 13 amino acids. V lost 6 bases and J lost 2, with 10 bases in between. The DNA of the CDR3 is TGTGCCAGCAGCCCTCTCACAAACTATGGCTACACCTTC. This codes for CASSPLTNYGYTF.

This clone has just a few counts. The chain joins TRBV7-2 to TRBJ1-2, with D possibly TRBD1 on 5 matching bases. The CDR3 is made up of 15 amino acids. Per germline, CDR1 SGHTA and CDR2 FQGNSA. V lost 2 bases, J lost 4 bases, and 14 bases lay in between. CDR3 DNA: TGTGCCAGCAGCTTAAATTTACAGACAGCCTATGGCTACACCTTC. It is translated as CASSLNLQTAYGYTF.

The rearrangement links TRBV6-2 or TRBV6-3 to TRBJ1-3; D remains unclear. V was pared by 6 bases and J by 0 bases, with 12 bases between. CDR1 and CDR2 (germline): MNHEY, SVGEGT. This CDR3 is 15 amino acids long. The chain's CDR3 is CASSLPGLSGNTIYF. Written as DNA, the CDR3 is TGTGCCAGCAGCCTCCCTGGACTCTCTGGAAACACCATATATTTT.

The chain joins TRBV20-1 to TRBJ1-1; D is unresolved. The V gene lost 4 bases and the J gene lost 7 bases, with 7 bases spanning the gap. The CDR3 has 10 residues. CDR1 and CDR2 from the germline V gene are DFQATT and SNEGSKA (reference sequence). The CDR3 nucleotides read TGCAGTGCTACCGTACTTGAAGCTTTCTTT. Protein sequence: CSATVLEAFF.

The chain carries TRBV6-5 and TRBJ1-1, with D hard to call. The CDR3 is 12 amino acids. CDR1 and CDR2 from the germline V gene are MNHEY and SVGAGI. Between the trimmed V and J ends, which lost 6 bases and 8 bases, there was a span of 13 bases. CDR3 in DNA: TGTGCCAGCAGCAACCCTGGAAGGGAAGCTTTCTTT. This gives the protein CASSNPGREAFF.

J is TRBJ2-2 and V is TRBV5-4; D is unresolved. CDR1 is SGHNT, CDR2 YYREEE, per germline (reference sequence). Deletions cut 0 bases from V and 4 bases from J, with 7 bases between. This CDR3 has 14 amino acids. The CDR3 bases are TGTGCCAGCAGCTTGGTAACTACCACCGGGGAGCTGTTTTTT. Translation gives CASSLVTTTGELFF.

The chain links TRBV5-4 to TRBJ2-2; TRBD2 matches 7 bases. V lost 0 bases to trimming and J lost 4 bases; unmatched junction nucleotides: 3. This CDR3 has 15 amino acids. CDR1 SGHNT and CDR2 YYREEE come from the germline V gene (reference sequence). CDR3 sequence reads: CASSLVGGFTGELFF. DNA of the CDR3: TGTGCCAGCAGCTTGGTGGGGGGGTTCACCGGGGAGCTGTTTTTT. Full variable domain (remainder filled in from reference TRBV5-4 and TRBJ2-2): ETGVTQSPTHLIKTRGQQVTLRCSSQSGHNTVSWYQQALGQGPQFIFQYYREEENGRGNFPPRFSGLQFPNYSSELNVNALELDDSALYLCASSLVGGFTGELFFGEGSRLTVL.

The V and J genes are TRBV3-1 (or the pseudogene TRBV3-2) and TRBJ1-3, with D uncertain. Deletions cut 4 bases from V and 3 bases from J, with 13 bases between. This CDR3 spans 15 amino acids. The germline gives CDR1 LGHDT, CDR2 YNNKEL (reference sequence). CDR3 sequence: CASSPTTEGGNTIYF. The DNA for the CDR3 is TGTGCCAGCAGCCCCACTACCGAGGGTGGAAACACCATATATTTT.

In its sample, this clone was seen once. The chain joins TRBV19 to TRBJ2-1; 9 nucleotides match TRBD1. The V and J ends lost 3 bases and 8 bases, in that order; junction bases with no gene match: 5. This CDR3 is built from 14 residues. Germline V gene lookup returns CDR1 LNHDA and CDR2 SQIVND (reference sequence). CDR3 nucleotides: TGTGCCAGTAGTATGGGACAGGGCGTATATGAGCAGTTCTTC. This sequence encodes CASSMGQGVYEQFF.

This rearrangement joins TRBV5-4 to TRBJ2-1; 10 positions match TRBD2. Trimming at V came to 4 bases and at J to 1 base, leaving 8 bases not matched to a gene. CDR1 is SGHNT and CDR2 is YYREEE in the germline V gene (reference sequence). This CDR3 is built from 17 residues. The CDR3 loop is CASSPKLAGGSYNEQFF. The CDR3 coding sequence is TGTGCCAGCAGCCCTAAATTAGCGGGAGGTTCCTACAATGAGCAGTTCTTC.